One and the same sample provided the 20 T cell receptor beta chains below, sequenced in a study of blood T cell repertoires in COVID-19. Produced via immunoSEQ multiplex PCR; TCRdb's table is partial and in-frame only. Among roughly 500,000 clones listed, around 89% were seen once. Material for sequencing was PBMCs or T cells enriched from blood (not recorded which). The receptors come from a middle-aged woman who had recovered from COVID-19.

The gene calls are TRBV30 and TRBJ1-2; 9 bases match TRBD1. Germline CDR1 is GTSNPN and CDR2 is SVGIG (reference sequence). CDR3 size: 14 residues. The J segment lost 8 bases and the V segment lost 3 bases, leaving 10 bases of the junction unmatched. CDR3 nucleotides: TGTGCCTGGAGGTCAGGGACAGGGCCCGGCGGCTACACCTTC. Protein product: CAWRSGTGPGGYTF.

This clone turned up a few times. This chain uses TRBV12-3 or TRBV12-4 with TRBJ2-1; 8 bases align to TRBD2. Unmatched junction bases numbered 0, after V lost 5 bases and J lost 3 bases. This CDR3 region has 13 residues. The CDR3, as DNA: TGTGCCAGCAGTAGCGGGGGCTACAATGAGCAGTTCTTC. It yields the protein CASSSGGYNEQFF.

The chain joins TRBV27 to TRBJ1-6, with D possibly being TRBD1 (5 bases). The CDR3 covers 15 residues. Trimming shortened V by 4 bases and J by 5 bases, and 12 bases separated the two germline ends. Germline lookup yields CDR1 MNHEY and CDR2 SMNVEV (reference sequence). The CDR3 coding sequence is TGTGCCAGCAGTTCCGCCCCAGGGAATAATTCACCCCTCCACTTT. This translates into CASSSAPGNNSPLHF.

V and J are TRBV30 and TRBJ1-6; D uncertain. CDR3 length equals 14 residues. Germline V gene data show CDR1 as GTSNPN and CDR2 as SVGIG (reference sequence). The V end was cut by 0 bases, the J end by 7 bases, with 10 bases between. Written as DNA, the CDR3 is TGTGCCTGGAGTGTACACCTGATCAATTCACCCCTCCACTTT. Amino acids: CAWSVHLINSPLHF. Complete variable domain (other parts from reference TRBV30 and TRBJ1-6): SQTIHQWPATLVQPVGSPLSLECTVEGTSNPNLYWYRQAAGRGLQLLFYSVGIGQISSEVPQNLSASRPQDRQFILSSKKLLLSDSGFYLCAWSVHLINSPLHFGNGTRLTVT.

The chain is built from TRBV5-1 and TRBJ1-6, with D possibly being TRBD1 (5 bases). Trimming took off 4 bases at V and 5 bases at J, with 10 bases between the two ends. From germline, CDR1 is SGHRS and CDR2 YFSETQ. The CDR3 totals 14 residues. In DNA form, the CDR3 reads TGCGCCAGCAGCGCGGACAAGAATAATTCACCCCTCCACTTT. Residues: CASSADKNNSPLHF.

The chain links TRBV4-2 to TRBJ2-7, with 9 positions matching TRBD2. V shed 0 bases and J 5 bases; nucleotides not matched to a gene: 5. The germline CDR1 and CDR2 sequences are LGHNA and YNFKEQ. CDR3 length: 15 residues. CDR3 loop: CASSQDGVAGDEQYF. CDR3 in DNA: TGTGCCAGCAGCCAAGATGGAGTAGCGGGAGACGAGCAGTACTTC.

This chain links TRBV5-1 with TRBJ2-7, with a weak D call TRBD1 (6 bases). CDR1 is SGHRS, CDR2 YFSETQ, per germline. The CDR3 runs 15 residues. Trimming left V 5 bases short and J 2 bases short, with 17 bases between. DNA of the CDR3: TGCGCCAGCAGGCCCACAGGGTTCTCAACCTACGAGCAGTACTTC. It is translated as CASRPTGFSTYEQYF.

The chain has TRBV7-9 and TRBJ1-6, with D perhaps TRBD1 (6 bases). The V and J ends lost 5 bases and 6 bases respectively, with 14 bases between them. This CDR3 contains 15 residues. Germline V gene sequence: CDR1 SEHNR, CDR2 FQNEAQ (reference sequence). The DNA of the CDR3 is TGTGCCAGCAGCCTTAGGTCAGGGGTTAATTCACCCCTCCACTTT. Translated, it gives CASSLRSGVNSPLHF.

The rearrangement uses TRBV7-2 and TRBJ2-1; 13 bases line up with TRBD2. This CDR3 is 15 amino acids long. V gave up 3 bases and J gave up 7 bases; unmatched junction bases: 3. Germline CDR1 reads SGHTA; CDR2 reads FQGNSA. This CDR3 reads CASSFPGLAGNEQFF. As DNA, the CDR3 is TGTGCCAGCAGCTTTCCGGGACTAGCGGGAAATGAGCAGTTCTTC.

The chain combines TRBV10-3 with TRBJ2-7, with 11 bases identical to TRBD1. The CDR3 extends over 14 amino acids. Germline V CDR1 and CDR2: ENHRY, SYGVKD. The ends lost 6 bases at V and 5 bases at J; junction bases unmatched: 6. CDR3 nucleotides: TGTGCCATCAGGGGACAGGGGGGGTCGGACGAGCAGTACTTC. This translates into CAIRGQGGSDEQYF.

This chain uses TRBV19 with TRBJ2-7; maybe TRBD1 (5 bases). V shed 3 bases and J shed 0 bases, with 6 bases lying between them. This CDR3 contains 13 residues. Looked up from germline, CDR1 is LNHDA and CDR2 is SQIVND (reference sequence). CDR3 nucleotides: TGTGCCAGTAGTATGACAGACTCCTACGAGCAGTACTTC. Translation gives CASSMTDSYEQYF.

V and J are TRBV27 and TRBJ1-4, with a weak D call TRBD1 (6 bases). The germline gives CDR1 MNHEY, CDR2 SMNVEV (reference sequence). With 6 bases removed from V and 6 bases from J, the gap between germline ends came to 14 bases. The CDR3 has 14 amino acids. CDR3 DNA sequence: TGTGCCAGCAGGCTGTCGGGACAATATGAAAAACTGTTTTTT. Amino acid sequence: CASRLSGQYEKLFF.

This clone occurred once. J is TRBJ1-1 and V is TRBV2; D unclear. V gave up 0 bases and J gave up 1 base, with 6 bases separating them. Germline CDR1 SNHLY, CDR2 FYNNEI. The CDR3 loop spans 14 amino acids. CDR3 nucleotides: TGTGCCAGCAGTGAAGCTTCCAAGAACACTGAAGCTTTCTTT. Its protein product is CASSEASKNTEAFF.

This chain connects TRBV18 to TRBJ2-7, with 9 positions matching TRBD1. V trimming: 3 bases; J trimming: 1 base; junction bases outside the gene matches: 4. Per the germline V gene, CDR1 is KGHSH and CDR2 is LQKENI. The CDR3 is 15 amino acids. The CDR3 loop is CASSPPGQGSYEQYF. Written as DNA, the CDR3 is TGTGCCAGCTCACCCCCGGGACAGGGATCCTACGAGCAGTACTTC.

V and J are TRBV7-2 and TRBJ1-2; 11 bases are shared with TRBD1. V lost 5 bases and J lost 8; bases outside the gene matches: 7. CDR3 size: 14 residues. The germline CDR1 and CDR2 sequences are SGHTA and FQGNSA. The CDR3 DNA reads TGTGCCAGCAGCGCCGGGACAGGGGGGGAAGGCTACACCTTC. This sequence encodes CASSAGTGGEGYTF.

CDR3 DNA sequence: TGTGCCAGCAGTGAATCCGGGGGCAATCAGCCCCAGCATTTT. Amino acids: CASSESGGNQPQHF. The chain is built from TRBV25-1 and TRBJ1-5; D is uncertain. This CDR3 is built from 14 residues. The germline V gene has CDR1 MGHDK and CDR2 SYGVNS. Trimming stripped 1 base from V and 2 bases from J, with 6 bases between.

The chain has TRBV7-2 and TRBJ1-1; D is undetermined. The V end lost 1 base, the J end lost 1 base, and 10 bases lay between the germline ends. Germline V gene data show CDR1 as SGHTA and CDR2 as FQGNSA. The CDR3 is 15 amino acids. The CDR3 here is CASSLGGAGNTEAFF. CDR3 coding DNA: TGTGCCAGCAGCTTAGGGGGAGCGGGGAACACTGAAGCTTTCTTT.

The chain recombines TRBV12-5 with TRBJ1-2; D unclear. Trimming shortened V by 3 bases and J by 7 bases, and 33 bases separated the two germline ends. This CDR3 has 20 residues. The V gene's germline CDR1 is LGHNT and CDR2 FRNRAP. CDR3 residues: CASGFRRAVHDTGKDRGYTF. The CDR3 bases are TGTGCTAGTGGTTTTAGGCGGGCGGTACATGACACTGGGAAAGATCGTGGCTACACCTTC.

The gene calls are TRBV29-1 and TRBJ1-2, with TRBD1 identical over 10 bases. From germline, CDR1 is SQVTM and CDR2 ANQGSEA. V lost 8 bases and J lost 8; bases outside the gene matches: 5. CDR3 size: 11 residues. CDR3 coding DNA: TGCAGCACGGACAGGGGGACGGGCTACACCTTC. This translates into CSTDRGTGYTF. Full variable domain (rest looked up from reference TRBV29-1 and TRBJ1-2): SAVISQKPSRDICQRGTSLTIQCQVDSQVTMMFWYRQQPGQSLTLIATANQGSEATYESGFVIDKFPISRPNLTFSTLTVSNMSPEDSSIYLCSTDRGTGYTFGSGTRLTVV.

The chain employs TRBV11-3 and TRBJ2-7; 12 bases fit TRBD1. Unmatched junction bases numbered 3, after V lost 4 bases and J lost 5 bases. The length of the CDR3 is 14 residues. CDR1 and CDR2 from the germline V gene are SGHNT and YENEEA. This CDR3 reads CASSWDRGRNEQYF. The CDR3 coding sequence is TGTGCCAGCAGCTGGGACAGGGGGCGCAACGAGCAGTACTTC.